These 27 T cell receptor beta chains share one sample of origin, sequenced in a study of T cell changes during pregnancy in multiple sclerosis. TCRdb keeps only in-frame clones here, not all; method: immunoSEQ multiplex PCR. This sample has about 94,000 clones, with around 93% found just once. Source: peripheral blood, taken after pregnancy. These receptors came from a female donor with multiple sclerosis, enrolled in a pregnancy study.

The chain links TRBV28 to TRBJ2-1, with a weak D call TRBD1 (5 bases). Germline V gene lookup returns CDR1 MDHEN and CDR2 SYDVKM. This CDR3 comprises 14 residues. V lost 3 bases and J lost 4, with 10 bases in between. The DNA of the CDR3 is TGTGCCAGCAGTTTTGCAGGGCGGTACAATGAGCAGTTCTTC. Its protein product is CASSFAGRYNEQFF.

V usage is TRBV27 and J usage is TRBJ2-7, with TRBD2 identical over 9 bases. With V trimmed by 6 bases and J by 3 bases, 6 bases remained unmatched. CDR1 MNHEY and CDR2 SMNVEV come from the germline V gene (reference sequence). The CDR3 has 14 residues. The CDR3 spells CASSTGLARYEQYF. CDR3 bases: TGTGCCAGCAGCACGGGACTAGCTCGCTACGAGCAGTACTTC.

The rearrangement links TRBV11-3 to TRBJ2-7; no reliable D call. V dropped 1 base and J dropped 2 bases, with 12 bases sitting between them. Germline V lookup: CDR1 SGHNT, CDR2 YENEEA. The CDR3 totals 15 residues. The CDR3 protein is CASSLGHKSPYEQYF. CDR3 DNA: TGTGCCAGCAGCTTAGGCCACAAATCCCCCTACGAGCAGTACTTC. The variable domain in full, completed from reference TRBV11-3 and TRBJ2-7, reads EAGVVQSPRYKIIEKKQPVAFWCNPISGHNTLYWYLQNLGQGPELLIRYENEEAVDDSQLPKDRFSAERLKGVDSTLKIQPAELGDSAVYLCASSLGHKSPYEQYFGPGTRLTVT.

CDR3: CASSSRQPFYGYTF. CDR3 in DNA: TGTGCCAGCAGCTCTCGACAGCCGTTCTATGGCTACACCTTC. The gene calls are TRBV7-2 and TRBJ1-2, with a weak D call TRBD1 (5 bases). CDR1 is SGHTA, CDR2 FQGNSA, per germline. There are 14 residues in the CDR3. V lost 4 bases, J lost 4 bases, and 13 bases lay in between.

The gene calls are TRBV5-1 and TRBJ1-1; 8 bases line up with TRBD1. The V segment lost 2 bases and the J segment 1 base; nucleotides outside the gene matches: 1. The CDR3 contains 14 residues. Germline values: CDR1 SGHRS, CDR2 YFSETQ. CDR3 in amino acids: CASSFDRGNTEAFF. The DNA of the CDR3 is TGCGCCAGCAGCTTTGACAGGGGGAACACTGAAGCTTTCTTT.

This chain uses TRBV5-1 with TRBJ1-1, with D tentatively TRBD1 (5 bases). V dropped 3 bases and J dropped 5 bases, with 8 bases sitting between them. The germline gives CDR1 SGHRS, CDR2 YFSETQ. The CDR3 totals 12 residues. CDR3 residues: CASSWQGTEAFF. The CDR3 nucleotides are TGCGCCAGCAGCTGGCAGGGAACTGAAGCTTTCTTT.

This clone appeared once. The J gene is TRBJ1-2, the V gene TRBV28; D gene unclear. The CDR3 extends over 12 amino acids. Per germline, CDR1 MDHEN and CDR2 SYDVKM. V was pared by 5 bases and J by 5 bases, with 9 bases between. CDR3 sequence reads: CASSLPGYGYTF. The CDR3, as DNA: TGTGCCAGCAGTCTACCGGGGTATGGCTACACCTTC.

The genes are TRBV19 and TRBJ2-3, with 10 bases identical to TRBD2. Germline CDR1 and CDR2: LNHDA and SQIVND (reference sequence). The CDR3 runs 16 residues. J gave up 0 bases and V 6 bases, and 6 bases lay outside the gene matches. The CDR3 region is CASRDGLAVSTDTQYF. The CDR3 DNA is TGTGCCAGTAGAGATGGACTAGCGGTGAGCACAGATACGCAGTATTTT.

The rearrangement links TRBV5-1 to TRBJ2-7, with 7 bases fitting TRBD1. The CDR3 totals 14 residues. V gave up 4 bases and J gave up 2 bases; unmatched junction bases: 6. Per the germline V gene, CDR1 is SGHRS and CDR2 is YFSETQ. The CDR3 nucleotides read TGCGCCAGCAGCCCGAGACAGGGACCCTACGAGCAGTACTTC. Translated, it gives CASSPRQGPYEQYF.

The rearrangement links TRBV19 to TRBJ2-1; 9 bases match TRBD2. Per germline, CDR1 LNHDA and CDR2 SQIVND (reference sequence). J was trimmed by 7 bases and V by 10 bases; bases with no gene match: 11. This CDR3 spans 14 amino acids. CDR3 nucleotides: TGTGCCACTATCGCGGCTAGCGGGATTAATGAGCAGTTCTTC. Residues: CATIAASGINEQFF. Full variable domain (outside the CDR3, taken from reference TRBV19 and TRBJ2-1): DGGITQSPKYLFRKEGQNVTLSCEQNLNHDAMYWYRQDPGQGLRLIYYSQIVNDFQKGDIAEGYSVSREKKESFPLTVTSAQKNPTAFYLCATIAASGINEQFFGPGTRLTVL.

This clone was seen once. The chain employs TRBV5-6 and TRBJ2-1; tentatively, D is TRBD1 (6 bases). The germline V gene encodes CDR1 SGHDT and CDR2 YYEEEE. This CDR3 region has 13 residues. Trimming pared 4 bases from V and 4 bases from J, leaving 9 bases between. CDR3 DNA sequence: TGTGCCAGCAGCCGAGGACAGTACAATGAGCAGTTCTTC. It encodes CASSRGQYNEQFF.

The gene calls are TRBV30 and TRBJ2-3, with a possible D match to TRBD1 (5 bases). The CDR3 has 13 amino acids. Germline lookup yields CDR1 GTSNPN and CDR2 SVGIG (reference sequence). The V end lost 3 bases, the J end lost 6 bases, and 13 bases lay between the germline ends. The CDR3 region is CAWSVRQRDTQYF. CDR3 DNA sequence: TGTGCCTGGAGCGTCAGACAGCGTGATACGCAGTATTTT. Full variable domain (rest looked up from reference TRBV30 and TRBJ2-3): SQTIHQWPATLVQPVGSPLSLECTVEGTSNPNLYWYRQAAGRGLQLLFYSVGIGQISSEVPQNLSASRPQDRQFILSSKKLLLSDSGFYLCAWSVRQRDTQYFGPGTRLTVL.

The rearrangement joins TRBV21-1 to TRBJ2-2; TRBD1 is the table's D call and was not checked against the DNA. TRBV21-1 is a documented pseudogene. The CDR3 consists of 15 residues. The CDR3 loop reads CASSKAQVQNGELFF. The CDR3 region has the DNA TGTGCCAGCAGCAAAGCGCAAGTACAGAACGGGGAGCTGTTTTTT.

V usage is TRBV7-6 and J usage is TRBJ2-3; 7 bases fit TRBD2. V was pared by 5 bases and J by 0 bases, with 2 bases of the junction left unmatched. CDR1 is SGHVS and CDR2 is FNYEAQ in the germline V gene. The CDR3 has 14 residues. DNA of the CDR3: TGTGCCAGCAGCGAGCGGGATAGCACAGATACGCAGTATTTT. Amino acid sequence: CASSERDSTDTQYF.

The rearrangement links TRBV11-2 to TRBJ2-5, with D unclear. Deletions cut 0 bases from V and 5 bases from J, with 16 bases between. The CDR3 consists of 16 residues. The germline V gene has CDR1 SGHAT and CDR2 FQNNGV. The chain's CDR3 is CASSLEVSLPWETQYF. The CDR3 DNA is TGTGCCAGCAGCTTAGAGGTTAGCTTACCATGGGAGACCCAGTACTTC.

This clone was seen a single time. This rearrangement joins TRBV13 to TRBJ2-3; 12 positions match TRBD2. Germline lookup yields CDR1 PRHDT and CDR2 FYEKMQ (reference sequence). This CDR3 is built from 16 residues. Trimming at V came to 5 bases and at J to 2 bases, leaving 5 bases not matched to a gene. The CDR3: CASSGRLAGVTDTQYF. The CDR3 DNA reads TGTGCCAGCAGCGGACGACTAGCGGGGGTCACAGATACGCAGTATTTT.

V gene TRBV2 combines with J gene TRBJ1-5, with D perhaps TRBD1 (5 bases). The CDR3 sequence is 14 residues long. Trimming took 3 bases from V and 4 from J, leaving 10 bases between them. CDR1 SNHLY and CDR2 FYNNEI come from the germline V gene. The CDR3 reads CASSDIGGNQPQHF. The CDR3 DNA follows: TGTGCCAGCAGTGATATCGGGGGGAATCAGCCCCAGCATTTT.

The chain has TRBV10-2 and TRBJ1-5; D might be TRBD1 (6 bases). Trimming left V 5 bases short and J 0 bases short, with 11 bases between. CDR3 size: 15 residues. Germline V CDR1 and CDR2: WSHSY, SAAADI. CDR3 DNA: TGCGCCAGCAGTTTCACAGGGTATAGCAATCAGCCCCAGCATTTT. It translates to CASSFTGYSNQPQHF.

The chain is built from TRBV19 and TRBJ1-3; 8 bases map to TRBD1. J gave up 0 bases and V 5 bases, and 15 bases lay outside the gene matches. The CDR3 runs to 19 residues. Germline-derived CDR1 and CDR2 are LNHDA and SQIVND (reference sequence). CDR3 nucleotides: TGTGCCAGTAGTTCCCGGACAGGGACCGACCCACTCTCTGGAAACACCATATATTTT. Translation: CASSSRTGTDPLSGNTIYF. The complete variable domain, with remaining parts taken from reference TRBV19 and TRBJ1-3, reads DGGITQSPKYLFRKEGQNVTLSCEQNLNHDAMYWYRQDPGQGLRLIYYSQIVNDFQKGDIAEGYSVSREKKESFPLTVTSAQKNPTAFYLCASSSRTGTDPLSGNTIYFGEGSWLTVV.

This clone was seen once. The chain combines TRBV11-2 with TRBJ1-2; 7 nucleotides line up with TRBD1. Losses at the gene ends were 4 bases for V and 6 bases for J; bases not matched to a gene: 5. There are 13 residues in the CDR3. CDR1 is SGHAT, CDR2 FQNNGV, per germline. The CDR3 spells CASSSDRLNGYTF. The CDR3 DNA reads as TGTGCCAGCAGCTCGGACAGGCTGAATGGCTACACCTTC.

This rearrangement joins TRBV5-1 to TRBJ1-4, with D perhaps matching TRBD1 (6 bases). Germline V gives CDR1 SGHRS, CDR2 YFSETQ. Trimming removed 4 bases from V and 6 bases from J, with 16 bases in between. The CDR3 covers 15 residues. This chain's CDR3 is CASSSTGTPDEKLFF. The DNA for the CDR3 is TGCGCCAGCAGCAGCACCGGGACACCCGATGAAAAACTGTTTTTT.

J is TRBJ2-1 and V is TRBV5-1; 9 positions agree with TRBD2. With V trimmed by 1 base and J by 0 bases, 11 bases remained unmatched. This CDR3 contains 19 residues. Germline V gene sequence: CDR1 SGHRS, CDR2 YFSETQ. The CDR3 sequence: CASSLNPSGILSSYNEQFF. The CDR3 DNA sequence: TGCGCCAGCAGCTTGAATCCTAGCGGGATTCTTAGCTCCTACAATGAGCAGTTCTTC. Using reference TRBV5-1 and TRBJ2-1 for the parts outside the CDR3, the full variable domain is KAGVTQTPRYLIKTRGQQVTLSCSPISGHRSVSWYQQTPGQGLQFLFEYFSETQRNKGNFPGRFSGRQFSNSRSEMNVSTLELGDSALYLCASSLNPSGILSSYNEQFFGPGTRLTVL.

J is TRBJ1-5 and V is TRBV4-1; a possible D gene is TRBD1 (5 bases). The V and J ends lost 6 bases and 2 bases respectively, with 20 bases between them. Germline V gene sequence: CDR1 MGHRA, CDR2 YSYEKL. The CDR3 spans 17 residues. The CDR3 bases are TGCGCCAGCAGTGCACGGGGGACCCTGGTAGGCAATCAGCCCCAGCATTTT. Protein sequence: CASSARGTLVGNQPQHF.

CDR3 amino acids: CAAAGGAHHIYSNQPQHF. CDR3 nucleotides: TGTGCTGCAGCCGGGGGAGCCCACCACATTTATAGCAATCAGCCCCAGCATTTT. The chain employs TRBV28 and TRBJ1-5, with D possibly matching TRBD1 (5 bases). Germline CDR1 is MDHEN and CDR2 is SYDVKM. The CDR3 is made up of 18 amino acids.

The chain joins TRBV5-1 to TRBJ2-1; perhaps TRBD2 as D (6 bases). V dropped 2 bases and J dropped 5 bases, with 20 bases sitting between them. Germline V gene lookup returns CDR1 SGHRS and CDR2 YFSETQ. This CDR3 has 17 residues. The CDR3 spells CASSLGGATTLNNEQFF. CDR3 bases: TGCGCCAGCAGCTTAGGAGGGGCTACGACTTTAAACAATGAGCAGTTCTTC.

This rearrangement joins TRBV7-3 to TRBJ2-6, with a possible D match to TRBD2 (5 bases). The germline gives CDR1 SGHTA, CDR2 FQGTGA. V was trimmed by 5 bases and J by 2 bases, leaving 13 bases between them. This CDR3 region has 16 residues. In DNA form, the CDR3 reads TGTGCCAGCAGCCCCCAGTCCGGGGCTGGGGCCAACGTCCTGACTTTC. The encoded protein is CASSPQSGAGANVLTF.

Concerning this clone itself: The sample carries other DNA sequences with the same CDR3. The genes are TRBV27 and TRBJ1-2; 7 positions agree with TRBD1. The CDR3 spans 12 residues. V lost 6 bases and J lost 4; bases outside the gene matches: 2. Germline V CDR1 and CDR2: MNHEY, SMNVEV (reference sequence). The CDR3, as DNA: TGTGCCAGCAGGACAGGGAGCTATGGCTACACCTTC. Residues: CASRTGSYGYTF.